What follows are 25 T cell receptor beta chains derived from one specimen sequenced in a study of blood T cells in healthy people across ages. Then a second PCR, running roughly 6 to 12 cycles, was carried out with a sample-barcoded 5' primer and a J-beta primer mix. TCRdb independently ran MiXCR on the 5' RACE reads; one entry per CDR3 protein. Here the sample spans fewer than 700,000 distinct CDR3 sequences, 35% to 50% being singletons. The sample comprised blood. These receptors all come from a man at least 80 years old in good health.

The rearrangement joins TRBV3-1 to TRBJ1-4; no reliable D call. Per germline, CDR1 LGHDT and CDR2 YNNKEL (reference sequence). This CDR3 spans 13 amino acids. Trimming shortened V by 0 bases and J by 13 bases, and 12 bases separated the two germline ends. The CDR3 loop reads CASSQDSPGSLFF. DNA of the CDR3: TGTGCCAGCAGCCAAGATAGTCCCGGGTCACTGTTTTTT. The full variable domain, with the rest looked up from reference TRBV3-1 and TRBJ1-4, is DTAVSQTPKYLVTQMGNDKSIKCEQNLGHDTMYWYKQDSKKFLKIMFSYNNKELIINETVPNRFSPKSPDKAHLNLHINSLELGDSAVYFCASSQDSPGSLFFGSGTQLSVL.

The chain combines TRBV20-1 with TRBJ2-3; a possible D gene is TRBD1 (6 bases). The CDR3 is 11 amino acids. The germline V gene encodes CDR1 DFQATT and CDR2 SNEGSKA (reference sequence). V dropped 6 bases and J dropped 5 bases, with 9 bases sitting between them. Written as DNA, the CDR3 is TGCAGTGCCACAGGGCTAGATACGCAGTATTTT. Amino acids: CSATGLDTQYF.

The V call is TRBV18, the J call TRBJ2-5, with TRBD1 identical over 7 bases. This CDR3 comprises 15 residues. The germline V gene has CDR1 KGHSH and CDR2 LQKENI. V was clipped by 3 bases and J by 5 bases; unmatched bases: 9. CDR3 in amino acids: CASSPDRSPPETQYF. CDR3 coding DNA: TGTGCCAGCTCACCGGACAGGAGCCCTCCGGAGACCCAGTACTTC.

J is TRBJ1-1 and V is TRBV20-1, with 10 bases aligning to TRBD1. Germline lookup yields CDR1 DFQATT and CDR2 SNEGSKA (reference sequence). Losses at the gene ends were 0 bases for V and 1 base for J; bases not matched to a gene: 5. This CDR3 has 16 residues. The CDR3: CSARDPGQGENTEAFF. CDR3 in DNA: TGCAGTGCTAGAGATCCTGGACAGGGGGAGAACACTGAAGCTTTCTTT.

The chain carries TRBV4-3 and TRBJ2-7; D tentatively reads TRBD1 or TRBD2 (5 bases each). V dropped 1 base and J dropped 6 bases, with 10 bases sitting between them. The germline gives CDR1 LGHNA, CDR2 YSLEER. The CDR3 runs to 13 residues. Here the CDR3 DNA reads TGCGCCAGCAGCCAAGTGCCGGGGCCCGAGCAGTACTTC. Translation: CASSQVPGPEQYF.

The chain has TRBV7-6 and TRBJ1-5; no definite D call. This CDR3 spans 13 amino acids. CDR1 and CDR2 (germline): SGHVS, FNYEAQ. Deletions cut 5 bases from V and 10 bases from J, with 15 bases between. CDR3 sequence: CASSPTEDGPQHF. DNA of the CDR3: TGTGCCAGCAGCCCTACGGAGGACGGCCCCCAGCATTTT.

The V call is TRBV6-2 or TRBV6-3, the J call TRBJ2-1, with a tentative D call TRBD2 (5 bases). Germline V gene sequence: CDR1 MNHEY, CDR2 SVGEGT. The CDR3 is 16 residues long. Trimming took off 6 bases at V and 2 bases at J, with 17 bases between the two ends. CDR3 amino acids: CASRPSGEYAYNEQFF. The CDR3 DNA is TGTGCCAGCAGGCCGTCTGGGGAGTACGCCTACAATGAGCAGTTCTTC.

CDR3: CASSQSGGASDTQYF. CDR3 nucleotides: TGCGCCAGCAGCCAATCCGGGGGGGCGTCAGATACGCAGTATTTT. The rearrangement joins TRBV4-1 to TRBJ2-3, with 8 bases aligning to TRBD2. The CDR3 contains 15 residues. Germline lookup yields CDR1 MGHRA and CDR2 YSYEKL. The trim removed 2 bases at V and 4 bases at J, leaving 5 bases unmatched.

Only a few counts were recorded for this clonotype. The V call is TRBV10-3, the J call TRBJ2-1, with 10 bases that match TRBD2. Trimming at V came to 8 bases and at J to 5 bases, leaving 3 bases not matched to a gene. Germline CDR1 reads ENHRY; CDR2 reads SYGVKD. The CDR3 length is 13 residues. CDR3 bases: TGTGCCATCCTAGCGGGAGCCCACAATGAGCAGTTCTTC. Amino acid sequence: CAILAGAHNEQFF.

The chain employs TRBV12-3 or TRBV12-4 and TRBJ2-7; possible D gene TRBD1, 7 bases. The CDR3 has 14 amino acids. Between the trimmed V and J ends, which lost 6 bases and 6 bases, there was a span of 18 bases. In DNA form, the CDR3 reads TGTGCCAGCAGACTGGGACAGTTGGGGGGCGAGCAGTACTTC. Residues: CASRLGQLGGEQYF.

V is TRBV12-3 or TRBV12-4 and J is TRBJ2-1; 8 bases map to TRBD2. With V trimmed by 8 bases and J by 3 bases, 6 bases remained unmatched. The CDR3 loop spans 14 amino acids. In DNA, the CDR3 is TGTGCCAGCCGGGACGGGGGGGTCTACAATGAGCAGTTCTTC. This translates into CASRDGGVYNEQFF.

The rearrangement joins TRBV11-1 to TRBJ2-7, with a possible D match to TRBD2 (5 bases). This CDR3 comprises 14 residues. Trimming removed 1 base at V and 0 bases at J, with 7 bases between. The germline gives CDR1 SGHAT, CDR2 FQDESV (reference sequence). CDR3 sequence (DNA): TGTGCCAGCAGCTTAGGGACTTACTCCTACGAGCAGTACTTC. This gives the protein CASSLGTYSYEQYF.

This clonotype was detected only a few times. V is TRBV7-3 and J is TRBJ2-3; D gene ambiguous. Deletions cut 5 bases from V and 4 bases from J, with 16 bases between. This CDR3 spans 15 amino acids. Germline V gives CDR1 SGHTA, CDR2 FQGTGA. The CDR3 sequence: CASSASGVTADTQYF. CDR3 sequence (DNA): TGTGCCAGCAGCGCAAGTGGAGTAACTGCAGATACGCAGTATTTT.

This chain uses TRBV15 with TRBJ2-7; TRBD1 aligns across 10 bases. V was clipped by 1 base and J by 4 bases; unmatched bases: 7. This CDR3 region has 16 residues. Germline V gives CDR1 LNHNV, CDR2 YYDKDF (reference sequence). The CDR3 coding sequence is TGTGCCACCAGCAGAGCCCCGGGACAGGGGCGTTACGAGCAGTACTTC. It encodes CATSRAPGQGRYEQYF.

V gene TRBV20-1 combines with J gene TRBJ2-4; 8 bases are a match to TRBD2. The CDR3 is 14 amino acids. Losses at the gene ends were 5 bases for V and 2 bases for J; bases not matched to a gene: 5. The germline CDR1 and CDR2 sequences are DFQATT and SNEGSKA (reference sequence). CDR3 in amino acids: CSAVAGTSKNIQYF. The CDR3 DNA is TGCAGTGCTGTAGCGGGAACATCCAAAAACATTCAGTACTTC.

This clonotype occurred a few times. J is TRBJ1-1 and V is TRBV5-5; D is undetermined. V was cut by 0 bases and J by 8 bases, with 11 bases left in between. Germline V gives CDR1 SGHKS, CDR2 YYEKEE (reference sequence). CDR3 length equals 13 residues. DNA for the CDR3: TGTGCCAGCAGCTTGGCACGGACCTTGGAAGCTTTCTTT. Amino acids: CASSLARTLEAFF.

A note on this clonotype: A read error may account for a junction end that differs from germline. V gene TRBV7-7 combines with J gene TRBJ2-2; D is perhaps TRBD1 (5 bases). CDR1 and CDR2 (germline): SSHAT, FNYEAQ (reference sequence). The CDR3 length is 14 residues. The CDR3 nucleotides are TGTGCTAGCAGCCAGACGCAGGGTGTCGGGGAGCTGTTTTTT. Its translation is CASSQTQGVGELFF.

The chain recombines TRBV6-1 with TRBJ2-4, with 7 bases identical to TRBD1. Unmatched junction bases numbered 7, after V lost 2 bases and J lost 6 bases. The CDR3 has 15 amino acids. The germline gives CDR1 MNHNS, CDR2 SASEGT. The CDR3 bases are TGTGCCAGCAGTGAATATTGGGCAGGGGGAAACATTCAGTACTTC. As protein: CASSEYWAGGNIQYF.

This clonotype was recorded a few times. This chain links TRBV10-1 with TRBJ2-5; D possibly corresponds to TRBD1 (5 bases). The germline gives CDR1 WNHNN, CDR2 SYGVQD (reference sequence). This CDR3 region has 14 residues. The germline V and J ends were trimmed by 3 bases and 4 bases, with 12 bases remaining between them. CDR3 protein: CASSDGKRGETQYF. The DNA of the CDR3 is TGCGCCAGCAGTGATGGGAAAAGGGGAGAGACCCAGTACTTC.

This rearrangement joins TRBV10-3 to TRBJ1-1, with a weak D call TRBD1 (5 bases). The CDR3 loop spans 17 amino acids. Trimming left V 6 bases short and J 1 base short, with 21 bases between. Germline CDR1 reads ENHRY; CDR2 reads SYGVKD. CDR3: CAIRGGGVSLGNTEAFF. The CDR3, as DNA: TGTGCCATCAGGGGGGGAGGAGTAAGCCTCGGGAACACTGAAGCTTTCTTT.

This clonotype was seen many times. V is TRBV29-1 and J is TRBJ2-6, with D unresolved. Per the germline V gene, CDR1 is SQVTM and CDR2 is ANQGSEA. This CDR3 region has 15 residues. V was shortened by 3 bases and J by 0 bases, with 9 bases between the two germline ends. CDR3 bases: TGCAGCGTTGAGGTCATGGACTCTGGGGCCAACGTCCTGACTTTC. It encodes CSVEVMDSGANVLTF.

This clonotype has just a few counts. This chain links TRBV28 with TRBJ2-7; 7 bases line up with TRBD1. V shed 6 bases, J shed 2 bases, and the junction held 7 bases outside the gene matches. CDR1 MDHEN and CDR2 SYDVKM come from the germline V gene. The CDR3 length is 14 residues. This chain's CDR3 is CASRGYQGAYEQYF. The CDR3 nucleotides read TGTGCCAGCAGGGGATACCAGGGGGCCTACGAGCAGTACTTC.

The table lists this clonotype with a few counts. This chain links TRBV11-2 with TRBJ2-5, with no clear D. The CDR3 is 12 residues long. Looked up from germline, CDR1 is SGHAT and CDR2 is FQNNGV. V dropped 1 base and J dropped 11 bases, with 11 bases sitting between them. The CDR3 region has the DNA TGTGCCAGCAGCTTAGTTCCCCTGGATCAGTACTTC. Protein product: CASSLVPLDQYF.

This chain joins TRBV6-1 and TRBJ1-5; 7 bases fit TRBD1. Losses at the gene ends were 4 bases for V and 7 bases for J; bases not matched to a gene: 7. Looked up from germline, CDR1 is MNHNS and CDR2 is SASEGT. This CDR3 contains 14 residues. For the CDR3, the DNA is TGTGCCAGCAGTGTACTACAGGGGAACCAGCCCCAGCATTTT. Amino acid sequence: CASSVLQGNQPQHF.

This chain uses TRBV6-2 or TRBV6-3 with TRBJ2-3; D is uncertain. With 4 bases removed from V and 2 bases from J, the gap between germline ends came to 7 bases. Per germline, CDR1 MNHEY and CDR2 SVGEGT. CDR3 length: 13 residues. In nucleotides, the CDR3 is TGTGCCAGCAGTTGGTGGGACACAGATACGCAGTATTTT. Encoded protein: CASSWWDTDTQYF.